Below, 21 T cell receptor beta chains from the same sample are listed, as sequenced in a study of T cell repertoires in cytomegalovirus infection. Their target antigens are unknown. From the reads, TCRdb called clonotypes with MiXCR, one entry per CDR3 protein. The sample has roughly 340,000 distinct CDR3 sequences; under 35% are singletons. Sequencing was performed on cultured PBMCs, taken from culture after CMV antigen stimulation. The receptors were gathered from a human donor in good health (CMV status not recorded). Some clones in this sample may be carry-over from other donors' samples.

This clonotype was seen more than once but under ten times. V gene TRBV6-1 combines with J gene TRBJ2-7; no firm D call. V lost 4 bases and J 0 bases, leaving 10 bases between the germline ends. Germline loops: CDR1 MNHNS, CDR2 SASEGT. The CDR3 has 14 amino acids. CDR3 sequence: CASSVSEASYEQYF. As DNA, the CDR3 is TGTGCCAGCAGTGTCAGCGAGGCCTCCTACGAGCAGTACTTC.

The chain is built from TRBV12-5 and TRBJ2-5, with D perhaps matching TRBD2 (6 bases). Germline CDR1 and CDR2: LGHNT and FRNRAP. The CDR3 is made up of 15 amino acids. Trimming left V 5 bases short and J 2 bases short, with 15 bases between. CDR3 DNA: TGTGCTAGTGGTCCCCCAGGCCTAGCGCAAGAGACCCAGTACTTC. Encoded protein: CASGPPGLAQETQYF.

This clonotype was counted many times. This chain connects TRBV7-3 to TRBJ2-1; D is possibly TRBD2 (5 bases). V was trimmed by 1 base and J by 5 bases, leaving 9 bases between them. The CDR3 has 14 residues. Per the germline V gene, CDR1 is SGHTA and CDR2 is FQGTGA. The CDR3 region has the DNA TGTGCCAGCAGCTTAAGTTGGGGAGACAATGAGCAGTTCTTC. This gives the protein CASSLSWGDNEQFF.

The rearrangement links TRBV7-6 to TRBJ2-7; 10 bases are shared with TRBD1. This CDR3 has 15 residues. J gave up 2 bases and V 5 bases, and 6 bases lay outside the gene matches. Germline V gene sequence: CDR1 SGHVS, CDR2 FNYEAQ. CDR3 DNA sequence: TGTGCCAGCAGCGGGCGGACAGGGGGAACCTACGAGCAGTACTTC. Amino acids: CASSGRTGGTYEQYF.

The gene calls are TRBV7-3 and TRBJ2-7, with a weak D call TRBD1 (6 bases). The CDR3 loop spans 15 amino acids. Trimming took off 5 bases at V and 5 bases at J, with 19 bases between the two ends. Germline-derived CDR1 and CDR2 are SGHTA and FQGTGA. The CDR3 nucleotides are TGTGCCAGCAGCCCCTTTGGGGACACGGTCCACGAGCAGTACTTC. It codes for CASSPFGDTVHEQYF.

In its sample, this clonotype was seen a few times. V usage is TRBV20-1 and J usage is TRBJ1-4; D uncertain. CDR1 is DFQATT, CDR2 SNEGSKA, per germline (reference sequence). CDR3 length: 15 amino acids. The germline V and J ends were trimmed by 1 base and 4 bases, with 13 bases remaining between them. The CDR3 here is CSARVLRSGNEKLFF. The CDR3 DNA follows: TGCAGTGCTAGAGTTCTCCGCAGCGGTAATGAAAAACTGTTTTTT.

V is TRBV6-5 and J is TRBJ1-5; D might be TRBD1 (6 bases). CDR1 is MNHEY and CDR2 is SVGAGI in the germline V gene. V dropped 5 bases and J dropped 5 bases, with 16 bases sitting between them. The length of the CDR3 is 15 residues. The CDR3 region has the DNA TGTGCCAGCAGTCAATTACGGACAGCAGATCAGCCCCAGCATTTT. Protein sequence: CASSQLRTADQPQHF.

The chain joins TRBV7-9 to TRBJ2-4; D not certain. V was shortened by 3 bases and J by 2 bases, with 8 bases between the two germline ends. The CDR3 contains 14 residues. CDR1 and CDR2 (germline): SEHNR, FQNEAQ (reference sequence). The chain's CDR3 is CASSFVNSKNIQYF. CDR3 nucleotides: TGTGCCAGCAGCTTTGTCAATTCCAAAAACATTCAGTACTTC. Variable domain in full (rest from reference TRBV7-9 and TRBJ2-4): DTGVSQNPRHKITKRGQNVTFRCDPISEHNRLYWYRQTLGQGPEFLTYFQNEAQLEKSRLLSDRFSAERPKGSFSTLEIQRTEQGDSAMYLCASSFVNSKNIQYFGAGTRLSVL.

This clonotype came up many times. This chain joins TRBV7-8 and TRBJ1-1; D is uncertain. Germline CDR1 and CDR2: SGHVS and FQNEAQ. The CDR3 covers 14 residues. V lost 1 base and J 2 bases, leaving 8 bases between the germline ends. The CDR3 reads CASSLGDLNTEAFF. The DNA for the CDR3 is TGTGCCAGCAGCTTAGGGGATCTTAACACTGAAGCTTTCTTT. Filled out from reference TRBV7-8 and TRBJ1-1, the complete variable domain reads GAGVSQSPRYKVAKRGQDVALRCDPISGHVSLFWYQQALGQGPEFLTYFQNEAQLDKSGLPSDRFFAERPEGSVSTLKIQRTQQEDSAVYLCASSLGDLNTEAFFGQGTRLTVV.

The chain employs TRBV7-3 and TRBJ2-2; D uncertain. The CDR3 is 13 amino acids. V lost 4 bases, J lost 10 bases, and 13 bases lay in between. The germline gives CDR1 SGHTA, CDR2 FQGTGA. CDR3 coding DNA: TGTGCCAGCAGCTCCGGGCCAAAGGAGGAGCTGTTTTTT. Translating it yields CASSSGPKEELFF.

This clonotype was seen more than once but under ten times. This chain connects TRBV10-3 to TRBJ2-7; 11 bases are a match to TRBD2. CDR3 length: 15 amino acids. CDR1 and CDR2 (germline): ENHRY, SYGVKD. V trimming: 8 bases; J trimming: 0 bases; junction bases outside the gene matches: 6. The CDR3 loop is CAIRASGGTSYEQYF. The DNA for the CDR3 is TGTGCCATCCGCGCTAGCGGGGGGACCTCCTACGAGCAGTACTTC.

J is TRBJ1-2 and V is TRBV12-3 or TRBV12-4; D may be TRBD1 (5 bases). This CDR3 has 14 amino acids. V lost 4 bases and J 3 bases, leaving 12 bases between the germline ends. CDR3 loop: CASSYTGTHYGYTF. The CDR3 DNA sequence: TGTGCCAGCAGTTATACCGGGACGCACTATGGCTACACCTTC.

This chain joins TRBV19 and TRBJ1-4; 8 bases are a match to TRBD1. V trimming: 6 bases; J trimming: 5 bases; junction bases outside the gene matches: 14. The CDR3 loop spans 17 amino acids. Germline loops: CDR1 LNHDA, CDR2 SQIVND (reference sequence). The CDR3 nucleotides read TGTGCCAGTAGCCGGGACAGGCGATTCGGGGGGAATGAAAAACTGTTTTTT. This encodes CASSRDRRFGGNEKLFF.

The chain combines TRBV7-9 with TRBJ2-3; 8 bases are a match to TRBD2. CDR1 is SEHNR, CDR2 FQNEAQ, per germline (reference sequence). The CDR3 extends over 16 amino acids. Trimming cost V 1 base and J 3 bases; bases outside gene matches: 6. The CDR3 DNA reads as TGTGCCAGCAGCTTAGTCGTACTAGCGGATACAGATACGCAGTATTTT. Translating it yields CASSLVVLADTDTQYF. The full variable domain, with the rest looked up from reference TRBV7-9 and TRBJ2-3, is DTGVSQNPRHKITKRGQNVTFRCDPISEHNRLYWYRQTLGQGPEFLTYFQNEAQLEKSRLLSDRFSAERPKGSFSTLEIQRTEQGDSAMYLCASSLVVLADTDTQYFGPGTRLTVL.

This rearrangement joins TRBV27 to TRBJ2-6, with TRBD1 matching 7 bases. V trimming: 4 bases; J trimming: 2 bases; junction bases outside the gene matches: 11. Germline V gene data show CDR1 as MNHEY and CDR2 as SMNVEV (reference sequence). The CDR3 is made up of 18 amino acids. Here the CDR3 reads CASSSQTGRGPGANVLTF. The CDR3 region has the DNA TGTGCCAGCAGTTCCCAGACAGGGCGAGGCCCTGGGGCCAACGTCCTGACTTTC.

The V and J genes are TRBV19 and TRBJ1-1; 9 positions agree with TRBD1. The CDR3 length is 10 residues. Germline-derived CDR1 and CDR2 are LNHDA and SQIVND (reference sequence). V dropped 11 bases and J dropped 12; count of bases not matched to a gene: 7. The CDR3, as DNA: TGTGCCCTCGGGGGGACAGGGCCTTTCTTT. Its protein product is CALGGTGPFF.

A few counts support this clonotype. V usage is TRBV6-4 and J usage is TRBJ2-7; TRBD1 agrees at 10 bases. The V and J ends lost 3 bases and 0 bases, in that order; junction bases with no gene match: 5. The CDR3 length is 16 residues. Germline loops: CDR1 MRHNA, CDR2 SNTAGT. The CDR3 is CASSDNGTGVSYEQYF. The CDR3, as DNA: TGTGCCAGCAGTGATAACGGGACAGGGGTCTCCTACGAGCAGTACTTC.

This clonotype was counted between two and nine times. J is TRBJ2-3 and V is TRBV12-3 or TRBV12-4, with TRBD1 matching 9 bases. The CDR3 runs 14 residues. Germline trimming cut 8 bases from V and 7 bases from J; bases unmatched to any gene: 10. The CDR3 protein is CASHRDRVRNTQYF. The DNA for the CDR3 is TGTGCCAGCCACCGGGACAGGGTGAGGAATACGCAGTATTTT.

V gene TRBV7-8 combines with J gene TRBJ2-7, with 9 nucleotides matching TRBD1. The CDR3 is 16 residues long. Looked up from germline, CDR1 is SGHVS and CDR2 is FQNEAQ. The V and J ends lost 5 bases and 5 bases, in that order; junction bases with no gene match: 13. In DNA, the CDR3 is TGTGCCAGCAGCCTATGGTCGGGACAGGGTGGCCACGAGCAGTACTTC. Its protein product is CASSLWSGQGGHEQYF.

This clonotype was detected many times. This chain links TRBV7-9 with TRBJ2-5; D may be TRBD1 (5 bases). Per the germline V gene, CDR1 is SEHNR and CDR2 is FQNEAQ (reference sequence). CDR3 size: 14 residues. V gave up 2 bases and J gave up 5 bases, with 12 bases separating them. CDR3 protein: CASSLSVGPETQYF. The CDR3 DNA sequence: TGTGCCAGCAGCTTATCTGTGGGGCCGGAGACCCAGTACTTC.

This clonotype was seen ten or more times. The chain joins TRBV29-1 to TRBJ1-2; perhaps TRBD1 as D (5 bases). Germline V gene data show CDR1 as SQVTM and CDR2 as ANQGSEA. V lost 4 bases, J lost 3 bases, and 9 bases lay in between. The CDR3 sequence is 12 residues long. The CDR3 protein is CSVGQGYYGYTF. CDR3 coding DNA: TGCAGCGTTGGCCAGGGTTACTATGGCTACACCTTC. Full variable domain (remainder filled in from reference TRBV29-1 and TRBJ1-2): SAVISQKPSRDICQRGTSLTIQCQVDSQVTMMFWYRQQPGQSLTLIATANQGSEATYESGFVIDKFPISRPNLTFSTLTVSNMSPEDSSIYLCSVGQGYYGYTFGSGTRLTVV.